A selection of T cell receptor beta chains follows, all from one sample in a study of blood T cells in healthy people across ages. TCRdb called the 5' RACE reads again in MiXCR, with one record for every CDR3 protein. The sample includes some 1.4 million distinct CDR3 sequences, about 43% of them seen just once. Material for sequencing was blood. These TCRs come from a woman between 18 and 29 years old in good health. The CDR3 runs from the conserved cysteine through the conserved F or W. Each record gives: J gene, V gene, CDR3 protein.

TRBJ1-2	TRBV29-1	CSATKNNYGYTF
TRBJ2-3	TRBV21-1	CASSHNGGRTDTQYF
TRBJ2-1	TRBV7-8	CASSALAGGPRNEQFF
TRBJ1-2	TRBV11-3	CASSLVEGPGYTF
TRBJ2-5	TRBV20-1	CSAKGWQETQYF
TRBJ2-7	TRBV18	CASSPTRDRAYEQYF
TRBJ2-1	TRBV21-1	CASSKVARTGLSHNEQFF
TRBJ2-2	TRBV3-1	CASSPKPGTGYTGELFF
TRBJ2-1	TRBV5-5	CASSGEGGRSYNEQFF
TRBJ2-2	TRBV4-1	CASSHQGTNTGELFF
TRBJ2-7	TRBV12-3/TRBV12-4	CASRFGGDAYEQYF
TRBJ1-2	TRBV9	CASSPPGVSYGYTF
TRBJ1-2	TRBV6-5	CASTDRVGYTF